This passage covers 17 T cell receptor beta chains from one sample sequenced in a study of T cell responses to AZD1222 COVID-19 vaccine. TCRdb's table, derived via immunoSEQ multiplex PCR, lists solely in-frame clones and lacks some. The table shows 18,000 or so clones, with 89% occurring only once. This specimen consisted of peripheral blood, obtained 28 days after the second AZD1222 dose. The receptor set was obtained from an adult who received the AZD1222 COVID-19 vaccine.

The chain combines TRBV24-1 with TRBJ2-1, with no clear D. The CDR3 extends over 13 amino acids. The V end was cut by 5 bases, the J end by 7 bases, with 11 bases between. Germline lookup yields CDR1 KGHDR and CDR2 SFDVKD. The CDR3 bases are TGTGCCACCAGTGCTTTTACACGGAATGAGCAGTTCTTC. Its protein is CATSAFTRNEQFF.

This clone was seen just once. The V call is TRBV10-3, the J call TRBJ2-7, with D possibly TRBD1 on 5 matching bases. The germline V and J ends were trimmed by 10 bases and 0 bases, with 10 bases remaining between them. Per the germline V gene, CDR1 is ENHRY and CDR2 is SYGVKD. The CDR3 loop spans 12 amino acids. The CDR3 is CATRRDSYEQYF. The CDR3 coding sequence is TGTGCCACACGCAGGGACTCCTACGAGCAGTACTTC.

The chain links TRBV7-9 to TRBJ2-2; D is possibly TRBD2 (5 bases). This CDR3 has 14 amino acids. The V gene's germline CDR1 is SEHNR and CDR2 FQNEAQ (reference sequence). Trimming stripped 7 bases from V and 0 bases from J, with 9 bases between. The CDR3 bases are TGTGCCAGCAAAAGGACTCCGAACACCGGGGAGCTGTTTTTT. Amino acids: CASKRTPNTGELFF. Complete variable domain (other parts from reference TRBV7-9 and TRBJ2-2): DTGVSQNPRHKITKRGQNVTFRCDPISEHNRLYWYRQTLGQGPEFLTYFQNEAQLEKSRLLSDRFSAERPKGSFSTLEIQRTEQGDSAMYLCASKRTPNTGELFFGEGSRLTVL.

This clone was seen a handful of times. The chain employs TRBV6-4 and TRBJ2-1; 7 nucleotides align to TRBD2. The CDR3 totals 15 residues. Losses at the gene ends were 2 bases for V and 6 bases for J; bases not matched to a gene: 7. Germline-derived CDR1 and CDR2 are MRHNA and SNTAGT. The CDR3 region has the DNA TGTGCCAGCAGTGACGGGGAGGGTCGACGCAATGAGCAGTTCTTC. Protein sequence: CASSDGEGRRNEQFF.

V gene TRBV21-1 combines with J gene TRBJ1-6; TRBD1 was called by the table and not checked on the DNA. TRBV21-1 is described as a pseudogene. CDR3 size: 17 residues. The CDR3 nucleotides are TGTGCCAGCACCCGCCGGGACAGGAGCTCCTATAATTCACCCCTCCACTTT. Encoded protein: CASTRRDRSSYNSPLHF.

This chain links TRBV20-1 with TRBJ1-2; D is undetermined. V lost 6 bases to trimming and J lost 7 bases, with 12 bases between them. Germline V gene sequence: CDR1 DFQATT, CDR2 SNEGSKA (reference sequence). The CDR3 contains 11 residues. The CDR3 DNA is TGCAGTGCCGAGGGCTCCTTTGGCTACACCTTC. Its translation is CSAEGSFGYTF.

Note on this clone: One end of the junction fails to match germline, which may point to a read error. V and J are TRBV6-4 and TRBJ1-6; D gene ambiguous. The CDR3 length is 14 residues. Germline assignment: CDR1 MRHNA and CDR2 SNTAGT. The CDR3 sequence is CASTDGYGNSPLHF. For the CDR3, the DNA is TGTGCCAGCACTGACGGATATGGGAATTCACCCCTCCACTTT.

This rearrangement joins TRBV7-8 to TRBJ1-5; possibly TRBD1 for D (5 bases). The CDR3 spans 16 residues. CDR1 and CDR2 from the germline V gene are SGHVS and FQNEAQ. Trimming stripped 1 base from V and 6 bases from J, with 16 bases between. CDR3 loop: CASSLVESGSGQPQHF. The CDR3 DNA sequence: TGTGCCAGCAGCTTAGTTGAGTCAGGGAGTGGTCAGCCCCAGCATTTT.

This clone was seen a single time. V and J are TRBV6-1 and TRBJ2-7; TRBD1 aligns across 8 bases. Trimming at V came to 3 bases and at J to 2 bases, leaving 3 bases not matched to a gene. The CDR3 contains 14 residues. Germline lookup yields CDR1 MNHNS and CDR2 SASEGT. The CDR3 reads CASSEPDRAYEQYF. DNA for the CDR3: TGTGCCAGCAGTGAGCCGGACAGGGCCTACGAGCAGTACTTC.

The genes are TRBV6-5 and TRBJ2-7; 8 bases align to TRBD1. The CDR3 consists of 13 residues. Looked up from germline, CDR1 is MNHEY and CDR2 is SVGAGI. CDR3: CASRGNGQGEEYV. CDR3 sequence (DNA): TGTGCCAGCAGAGGCAATGGACAGGGCGAGGAGTACGTC.

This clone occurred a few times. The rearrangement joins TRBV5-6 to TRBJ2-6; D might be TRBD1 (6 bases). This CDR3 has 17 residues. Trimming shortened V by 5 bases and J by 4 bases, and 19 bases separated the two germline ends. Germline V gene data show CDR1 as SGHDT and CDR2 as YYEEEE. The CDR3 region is CASSRLLGAKGANVLTF. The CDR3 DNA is TGTGCCAGCAGTCGTCTCCTGGGGGCTAAAGGGGCCAACGTCCTGACTTTC.

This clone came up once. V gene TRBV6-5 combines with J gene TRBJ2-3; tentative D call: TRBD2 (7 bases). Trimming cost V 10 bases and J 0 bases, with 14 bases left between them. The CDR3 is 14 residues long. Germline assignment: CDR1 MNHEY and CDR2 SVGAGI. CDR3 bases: TGTGCCACCAGGGGAGGGGTTAGCACAGATACGCAGTATTTT. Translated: CATRGGVSTDTQYF.

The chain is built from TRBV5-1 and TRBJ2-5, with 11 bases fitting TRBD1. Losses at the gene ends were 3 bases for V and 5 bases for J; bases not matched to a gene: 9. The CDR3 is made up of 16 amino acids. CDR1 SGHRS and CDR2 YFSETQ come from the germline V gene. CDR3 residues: CASSWTGQGAVETQYF. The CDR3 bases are TGCGCCAGCAGCTGGACCGGACAGGGGGCGGTGGAGACCCAGTACTTC.

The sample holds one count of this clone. The CDR3 nucleotides are TGCGCCAGCAGCTTGGGCCCTACAGGGGTAAATCAGCCCCAGCATTTT. This codes for CASSLGPTGVNQPQHF. V gene TRBV5-1 combines with J gene TRBJ1-5, with 7 bases aligning to TRBD1. This CDR3 spans 16 amino acids. V shed 0 bases and J 4 bases; nucleotides not matched to a gene: 7. Germline V CDR1 and CDR2: SGHRS, YFSETQ.

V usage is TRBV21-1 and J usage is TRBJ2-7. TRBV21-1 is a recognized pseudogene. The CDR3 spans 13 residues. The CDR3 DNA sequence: TGTGCCAGCGAGGGACCGCAGCCTTACGAGCAGTACTTC. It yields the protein CASEGPQPYEQYF.

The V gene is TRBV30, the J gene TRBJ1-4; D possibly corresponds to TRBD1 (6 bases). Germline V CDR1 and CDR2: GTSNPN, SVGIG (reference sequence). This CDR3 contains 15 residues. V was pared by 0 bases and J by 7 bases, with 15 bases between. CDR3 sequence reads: CAWSVSGAGIEKLFF. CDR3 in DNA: TGTGCCTGGAGTGTCTCGGGGGCCGGGATTGAAAAACTGTTTTTT.

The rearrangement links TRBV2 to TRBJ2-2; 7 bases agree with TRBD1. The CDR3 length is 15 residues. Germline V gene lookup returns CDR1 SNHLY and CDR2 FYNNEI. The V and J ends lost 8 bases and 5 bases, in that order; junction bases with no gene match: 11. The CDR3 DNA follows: TGTGCCAGCTTAGACAGGGTGCTCATAACCGGGGAGCTGTTTTTT. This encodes CASLDRVLITGELFF.